This TCR beta chain was recovered during a study of blood T cells in healthy people across ages. CDR3 size: 12 residues. The V and J ends lost 3 bases and 2 bases respectively, with 7 bases between them. Germline V CDR1 and CDR2: DFQATT, SNEGSKA (reference sequence). A J-beta primer mix and a sample-barcoded 5' primer were used in a second PCR of roughly 6 to 12 cycles. Each cDNA molecule received a tag from a template-switch adaptor that had 12 random nucleotides. TCRdb used MiXCR to reprocess the 5' RACE reads, holding one entry per CDR3 protein. In the table there are about 1.7 million distinct CDR3 sequences, roughly 28% of which are singletons. Sample donors were healthy Caucasian individuals that came from Russia, aged roughly 6 to 95.

The source of this sequence is a woman aged 25-40 years in good health. V is TRBV20-1 and J is TRBJ2-5; unclear D gene. The specimen sequenced was blood. CDR3 DNA: TGCAGTGCTAGTAGCCCACAAGAGACCCAGTACTTC. Its translation: CSASSPQETQYF.